The 22 T cell receptor beta chains below all came from one sample that was sequenced in a study of blood T cell repertoires in COVID-19. TCRdb keeps only in-frame clones here, not all; method: immunoSEQ multiplex PCR. The sample carries some 69,000 clones, about 82% recorded once. The sequenced sample consisted of peripheral blood. The source of these receptors is a woman aged 55-70 years with acute or convalescent COVID-19.

V and J are TRBV28 and TRBJ2-6; 12 nucleotides match TRBD1. Looked up from germline, CDR1 is MDHEN and CDR2 is SYDVKM. V dropped 5 bases and J dropped 1; count of bases not matched to a gene: 6. The CDR3 contains 18 residues. The CDR3 here is CASSRAGQGASGANVLTF. CDR3 nucleotide sequence: TGTGCCAGCAGTCGGGCGGGACAGGGGGCGTCTGGGGCCAACGTCCTGACTTTC.

The chain uses TRBV1 and TRBJ1-2. TRBV1 is a pseudogene locus. The CDR3 runs 16 residues. CDR3 DNA: TGCACCAGCAGCCAAGATCTGGCGGGTCTGGGCTATGGCTACACCTTC. This encodes CTSSQDLAGLGYGYTF.

The chain couples TRBV7-2 to TRBJ1-5; the D gene is possibly TRBD1 (5 bases). Germline loops: CDR1 SGHTA, CDR2 FQGNSA. V gave up 2 bases and J gave up 6 bases, with 11 bases separating them. This CDR3 region has 14 residues. DNA of the CDR3: TGTGCCAGCAGCTTATGGGGCGGGGCTCAGCCCCAGCATTTT. This translates into CASSLWGGAQPQHF.

This clone occurred once. This chain joins TRBV5-4 and TRBJ1-1; D unresolved. The CDR3 covers 13 residues. Germline CDR1 and CDR2: SGHNT and YYREEE (reference sequence). V was trimmed by 4 bases and J by 1 base, leaving 8 bases between them. DNA of the CDR3: TGTGCCAGCAGCGTCCCCGGGAACACTGAAGCTTTCTTT. This translates into CASSVPGNTEAFF. The complete variable domain, with remaining parts taken from reference TRBV5-4 and TRBJ1-1, reads ETGVTQSPTHLIKTRGQQVTLRCSSQSGHNTVSWYQQALGQGPQFIFQYYREEENGRGNFPPRFSGLQFPNYSSELNVNALELDDSALYLCASSVPGNTEAFFGQGTRLTVV.

This clone was seen once. The V and J genes are TRBV28 and TRBJ1-1; 12 bases line up with TRBD1. Trimming took 6 bases from V and 11 from J; bases not matched to a gene: 7. Per germline, CDR1 MDHEN and CDR2 SYDVKM. The CDR3 has 13 residues. The CDR3 here is CASRGGTGGRAFF. In nucleotides, the CDR3 is TGTGCCAGCAGGGGAGGGACAGGGGGCAGGGCTTTCTTT.

The chain employs TRBV29-1 and TRBJ2-5, with TRBD1 matching 7 bases. CDR1 SQVTM and CDR2 ANQGSEA come from the germline V gene. V was clipped by 6 bases and J by 3 bases; unmatched bases: 7. CDR3 size: 13 residues. The DNA for the CDR3 is TGCAGCGTCGTTGGACAGGCCAAAGAGACCCAGTACTTC. Protein product: CSVVGQAKETQYF.

This chain connects TRBV7-9 to TRBJ1-2; D perhaps matches TRBD1 (6 bases). CDR3 length: 15 amino acids. The germline gives CDR1 SEHNR, CDR2 FQNEAQ (reference sequence). Deletions cut 2 bases from V and 4 bases from J, with 14 bases between. The CDR3 reads CASSLFAGGAYGYTF. DNA for the CDR3: TGTGCCAGCAGCTTATTCGCCGGGGGGGCCTATGGCTACACCTTC.

J is TRBJ1-2 and V is TRBV2, with TRBD1 matching over 8 bases. Germline trimming cut 2 bases from V and 7 bases from J; bases unmatched to any gene: 6. The CDR3 is 14 residues long. Per the germline V gene, CDR1 is SNHLY and CDR2 is FYNNEI. The CDR3 sequence: CASSEQGAKSGYTF. CDR3 nucleotides: TGTGCCAGCAGTGAACAGGGGGCAAAGTCTGGCTACACCTTC. Variable domain in full (rest from reference TRBV2 and TRBJ1-2): EPEVTQTPSHQVTQMGQEVILRCVPISNHLYFYWYRQILGQKVEFLVSFYNNEISEKSEIFDDQFSVERPDGSNFTLKIRSTKLEDSAMYFCASSEQGAKSGYTFGSGTRLTVV.

CDR3: CASSESASLAKNIQYF. Here the CDR3 DNA reads TGCGCCAGCAGTGAGTCGGCATCTTTAGCCAAAAACATTCAGTACTTC. This chain uses TRBV10-2 with TRBJ2-4, with no clear D. V was trimmed by 0 bases and J by 0 bases, leaving 9 bases between them. CDR1 and CDR2 from the germline V gene are WSHSY and SAAADI. The CDR3 contains 16 residues.

The chain links TRBV11-2 to TRBJ1-2, with a tentative D call TRBD1 (6 bases). CDR3 length equals 15 residues. CDR1 SGHAT and CDR2 FQNNGV come from the germline V gene. Trimming removed 0 bases from V and 5 bases from J, with 13 bases in between. The DNA of the CDR3 is TGTGCCAGCAGCTTAGAGGCAGGGGCGATTTATGGCTACACCTTC. This gives the protein CASSLEAGAIYGYTF.

The chain uses TRBV7-8 and TRBJ1-1; TRBD1 is a possible D gene (6 bases). CDR1 and CDR2 from the germline V gene are SGHVS and FQNEAQ. The CDR3 is 15 amino acids. The V and J ends lost 5 bases and 1 base respectively, with 14 bases between them. CDR3 protein: CASSLGDRSNTEAFF. CDR3 sequence (DNA): TGTGCCAGCAGCCTGGGCGACAGGTCGAACACTGAAGCTTTCTTT.

V gene TRBV10-2 combines with J gene TRBJ1-2; 9 positions agree with TRBD1. V shed 6 bases and J 6 bases; nucleotides not matched to a gene: 8. The germline CDR1 and CDR2 sequences are WSHSY and SAAADI. This CDR3 is built from 14 residues. Here the CDR3 reads CASSGTGLPNGYTF. For the CDR3, the DNA is TGCGCCAGCAGCGGGACAGGGCTTCCAAATGGCTACACCTTC.

The genes are TRBV3-1 (or the pseudogene TRBV3-2) and TRBJ2-5; 8 bases agree with TRBD2. V gave up 0 bases and J gave up 3 bases; unmatched junction bases: 0. The CDR3 has 14 residues. The germline CDR1 and CDR2 sequences are LGHDT and YNNKEL (reference sequence). The CDR3 region is CASSQELAEETQYF. The CDR3 nucleotides are TGTGCCAGCAGCCAAGAACTAGCGGAAGAGACCCAGTACTTC.

The sample holds a few counts of this clone. V gene TRBV5-1 combines with J gene TRBJ1-1; 7 bases map to TRBD1. Germline V gene sequence: CDR1 SGHRS, CDR2 YFSETQ. J was trimmed by 9 bases and V by 3 bases; bases with no gene match: 14. CDR3 length equals 15 residues. This CDR3 is CASSSMDRTDGKAFF. CDR3 sequence (DNA): TGCGCCAGCAGCTCCATGGACAGGACGGATGGAAAAGCTTTCTTT.

This chain connects TRBV5-4 to TRBJ1-2, with 12 bases fitting TRBD1. This CDR3 region has 17 residues. V was pared by 4 bases and J by 3 bases, with 10 bases of the junction left unmatched. Germline values: CDR1 SGHNT, CDR2 YYREEE (reference sequence). Here the CDR3 DNA reads TGTGCCAGCAGCCCCTTTCGGGGACAGGGGGCTTACTATGGCTACACCTTC. Its protein product is CASSPFRGQGAYYGYTF.

This clone has a count of ten or more. Within the sample, other DNA sequences also encode this same CDR3. The gene calls are TRBV2 and TRBJ1-3; TRBD1 matches 8 bases. The CDR3 contains 16 residues. Germline-derived CDR1 and CDR2 are SNHLY and FYNNEI. V was clipped by 1 base and J by 0 bases; unmatched bases: 2. Written as DNA, the CDR3 is TGTGCCAGCAGTGAAGGGACAGGGAACTCTGGAAACACCATATATTTT. It encodes CASSEGTGNSGNTIYF. The complete variable domain, with remaining parts taken from reference TRBV2 and TRBJ1-3, reads EPEVTQTPSHQVTQMGQEVILRCVPISNHLYFYWYRQILGQKVEFLVSFYNNEISEKSEIFDDQFSVERPDGSNFTLKIRSTKLEDSAMYFCASSEGTGNSGNTIYFGEGSWLTVV.

The rearrangement joins TRBV28 to TRBJ2-7, with 7 bases aligning to TRBD1. There are 13 residues in the CDR3. V lost 5 bases, J lost 6 bases, and 7 bases stayed unmatched. Germline V gives CDR1 MDHEN, CDR2 SYDVKM. The CDR3 sequence: CASSMTYRGEQYF. The CDR3 DNA follows: TGTGCCAGCAGTATGACCTACAGGGGCGAGCAGTACTTC. The variable domain in full, with the rest retrieved from reference TRBV28 and TRBJ2-7, is DVKVTQSSRYLVKRTGEKVFLECVQDMDHENMFWYRQDPGLGLRLIYFSYDVKMKEKGDIPEGYSVSREKKERFSLILESASTNQTSMYLCASSMTYRGEQYFGPGTRLTVT.

The chain has TRBV7-2 and TRBJ2-5, with 11 bases matching TRBD2. The germline gives CDR1 SGHTA, CDR2 FQGNSA. This CDR3 contains 14 residues. Trimming took 6 bases from V and 5 from J; bases not matched to a gene: 5. The CDR3 region is CASRMTSGVETQYF. CDR3 sequence (DNA): TGTGCCAGCAGAATGACTAGCGGGGTGGAGACCCAGTACTTC.

This clone was picked up one time. The V gene is TRBV3-1 (or the pseudogene TRBV3-2), the J gene TRBJ2-5, with 11 bases identical to TRBD2. This CDR3 is 17 amino acids long. Unmatched junction bases numbered 8, after V lost 4 bases and J lost 1 base. The germline V gene has CDR1 LGHDT and CDR2 YNNKEL (reference sequence). The CDR3 DNA follows: TGTGCCAGCAGCCCGGGACTAGCGGTCCTCACCCAAGAGACCCAGTACTTC. Translating gives CASSPGLAVLTQETQYF.

The gene calls are TRBV10-3 and TRBJ2-3; the match to TRBD2 covers 10 bases. From germline, CDR1 is ENHRY and CDR2 SYGVKD. V trimming: 2 bases; J trimming: 5 bases; junction bases outside the gene matches: 4. CDR3 length: 15 residues. The CDR3 bases are TGTGCCATCAGTGAGACTAGCGGGACTAAAGATACGCAGTATTTT. Translation gives CAISETSGTKDTQYF.

Here the CDR3 DNA reads TGTGCCTGGAGTGTAAAGGGGGCGCCTGAAAAACTGTTTTTT. Translating gives CAWSVKGAPEKLFF. The chain has TRBV30 and TRBJ1-4; the match to TRBD1 covers 7 bases. This CDR3 region has 14 residues. CDR1 GTSNPN and CDR2 SVGIG come from the germline V gene (reference sequence). After removal of 0 bases from V and 7 bases from J, the junction contained 5 bases not matched to a gene.

This clone was seen only once. The CDR3 reads CAWSVSWERTYNEQFF. In DNA, the CDR3 is TGTGCCTGGAGTGTCTCGTGGGAGCGTACCTACAATGAGCAGTTCTTC. The V and J genes are TRBV30 and TRBJ2-1; D is perhaps TRBD2 (5 bases). CDR1 is GTSNPN, CDR2 SVGIG, per germline (reference sequence). CDR3 size: 16 residues. Trimming shortened V by 0 bases and J by 2 bases, and 14 bases separated the two germline ends.